The source of this T cell receptor (beta chain) is a study of T cell changes during pregnancy in multiple sclerosis. In germline, CDR1 is SGHKS, CDR2 YYEKEE (reference sequence). The CDR3 contains 14 residues. J was trimmed by 7 bases and V by 0 bases; bases with no gene match: 2. This clone occurred a few times. Sequenced by immunoSEQ multiplex PCR; TCRdb stores in-frame clones only, minus some. This sample has about 98,000 clones; just over 90% occur once, and the top ten carry about 2%. The sequence came from a female donor in good health, enrolled as a control in a pregnancy study. Sequences were derived from peripheral blood, sampled after pregnancy. This chain connects TRBV5-5 to TRBJ2-1, with 9 bases identical to TRBD2. The CDR3, as DNA: TGTGCCAGCAGCTTGGGACTAGCGGTGAATGAGCAGTTCTTC. Translating gives CASSLGLAVNEQFF.